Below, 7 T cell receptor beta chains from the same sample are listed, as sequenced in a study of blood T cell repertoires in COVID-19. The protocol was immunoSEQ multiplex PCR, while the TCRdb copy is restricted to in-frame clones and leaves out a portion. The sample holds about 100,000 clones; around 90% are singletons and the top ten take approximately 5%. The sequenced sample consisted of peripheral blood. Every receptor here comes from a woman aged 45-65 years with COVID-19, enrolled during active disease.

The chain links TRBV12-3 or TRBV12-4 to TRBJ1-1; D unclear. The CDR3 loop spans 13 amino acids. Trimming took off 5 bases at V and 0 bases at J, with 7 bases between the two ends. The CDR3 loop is CASSPRMNTEAFF. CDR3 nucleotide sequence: TGTGCCAGCAGTCCGCGGATGAACACTGAAGCTTTCTTT.

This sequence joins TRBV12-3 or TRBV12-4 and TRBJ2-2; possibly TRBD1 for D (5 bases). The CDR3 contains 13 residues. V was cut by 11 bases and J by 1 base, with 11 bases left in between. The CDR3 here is CAVLRGNTGELFF. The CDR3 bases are TGTGCCGTATTAAGGGGGAACACCGGGGAGCTGTTTTTT.

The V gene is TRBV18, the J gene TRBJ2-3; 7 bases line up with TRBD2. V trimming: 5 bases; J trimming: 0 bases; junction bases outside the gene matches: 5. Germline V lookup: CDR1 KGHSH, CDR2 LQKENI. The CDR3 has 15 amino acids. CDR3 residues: CASSTAGHSTDTQYF. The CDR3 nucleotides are TGTGCCAGCTCAACAGCGGGGCATAGCACAGATACGCAGTATTTT.

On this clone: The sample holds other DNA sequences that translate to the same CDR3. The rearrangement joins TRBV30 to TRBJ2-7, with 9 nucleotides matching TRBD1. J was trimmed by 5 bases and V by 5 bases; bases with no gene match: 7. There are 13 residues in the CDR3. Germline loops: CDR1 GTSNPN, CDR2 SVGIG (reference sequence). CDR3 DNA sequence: TGTGCCTGGGCTGACAGGGGGGCTCACGAGCAGTACTTC. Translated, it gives CAWADRGAHEQYF.

CDR3 bases: TGTGCCACCAGTGAGAGGGGGCTCGGAGGCTACACCTTC. Translated: CATSERGLGGYTF. The chain joins TRBV24-1 to TRBJ1-2; 7 bases match TRBD1. The CDR3 consists of 13 residues. The V segment lost 4 bases and the J segment 8 bases; nucleotides outside the gene matches: 6. Germline lookup yields CDR1 KGHDR and CDR2 SFDVKD.

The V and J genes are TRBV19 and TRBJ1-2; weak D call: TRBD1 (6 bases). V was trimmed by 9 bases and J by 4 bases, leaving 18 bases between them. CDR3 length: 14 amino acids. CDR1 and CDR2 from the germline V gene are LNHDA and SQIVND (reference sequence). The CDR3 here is CASTPSTGTYGYTF. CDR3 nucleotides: TGTGCCAGCACCCCGTCCACAGGGACCTATGGCTACACCTTC.

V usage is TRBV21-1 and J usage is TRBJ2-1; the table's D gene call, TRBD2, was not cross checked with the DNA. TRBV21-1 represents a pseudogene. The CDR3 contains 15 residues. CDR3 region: CASSKQDTGGDEQFF. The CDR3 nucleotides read TGTGCCAGCAGCAAACAGGACACCGGAGGGGATGAGCAGTTCTTC.